This entry lists 6 T cell receptor beta chains sequenced from one sample in a study of blood T cell repertoires in COVID-19. The data were produced by immunoSEQ multiplex PCR, yet TCRdb's version contains in-frame clones alone and is incomplete. The sample has hundreds of thousands of clones; around 89% are singletons. The sample consisted of PBMCs or T cells enriched from blood (not recorded which). These receptors were obtained from a woman under 30 who had recovered from COVID-19.

The CDR3 coding sequence is TGTGCCAGCAGTGAAGCGCTTCTTGAGGAGGGCACTGAAGCTTTCTTT. Translating gives CASSEALLEEGTEAFF. The J gene is TRBJ1-1, the V gene TRBV2; no definite D call. This CDR3 comprises 16 residues. CDR1 and CDR2 (germline): SNHLY, FYNNEI. V lost 0 bases to trimming and J lost 4 bases, with 15 bases between them. Supplemented by reference TRBV2 and TRBJ1-1, the full variable domain reads EPEVTQTPSHQVTQMGQEVILRCVPISNHLYFYWYRQILGQKVEFLVSFYNNEISEKSEIFDDQFSVERPDGSNFTLKIRSTKLEDSAMYFCASSEALLEEGTEAFFGQGTRLTVV.

The chain couples TRBV3-1 (or the pseudogene TRBV3-2) to TRBJ1-2, with a possible D match to TRBD1 (6 bases). Trimming left V 7 bases short and J 8 bases short, with 14 bases between. Germline CDR1 reads LGHDT; CDR2 reads YNNKEL (reference sequence). The CDR3 extends over 12 amino acids. In nucleotides, the CDR3 is TGTGCCAGCAACGCGGGGGGGCTCGGCTACACCTTC. Its translation is CASNAGGLGYTF.

The rearrangement links TRBV11-2 to TRBJ1-2; 7 nucleotides line up with TRBD1. Looked up from germline, CDR1 is SGHAT and CDR2 is FQNNGV. With 4 bases clipped from V and 1 base from J, the junction kept 6 bases outside the gene matches. The CDR3 extends over 15 amino acids. CDR3 nucleotide sequence: TGTGCCAGCAGCTCCCTAAGGGGGCGTAACTATGGCTACACCTTC. It is translated as CASSSLRGRNYGYTF. Full variable domain (remainder filled in from reference TRBV11-2 and TRBJ1-2): EAGVAQSPRYKIIEKRQSVAFWCNPISGHATLYWYQQILGQGPKLLIQFQNNGVVDDSQLPKDRFSAERLKGVDSTLKIQPAKLEDSAVYLCASSSLRGRNYGYTFGSGTRLTVV.

The chain joins TRBV11-1 to TRBJ2-7; weak D call: TRBD1 (5 bases). Per the germline V gene, CDR1 is SGHAT and CDR2 is FQDESV (reference sequence). The CDR3 is 12 amino acids. V lost 4 bases to trimming and J lost 3 bases, with 7 bases between them. CDR3 in amino acids: CASSSQGYEQYF. The CDR3 DNA reads as TGTGCCAGCAGCTCCCAGGGCTACGAGCAGTACTTC.

This chain connects TRBV10-2 to TRBJ1-1, with D unclear. The germline CDR1 and CDR2 sequences are WSHSY and SAAADI. The ends were cut back, 3 bases at V and 0 bases at J, with 11 bases in the middle. The CDR3 extends over 15 amino acids. This CDR3 is CASSEKPDLNTEAFF. In DNA, the CDR3 is TGCGCCAGCAGTGAAAAACCAGACTTGAACACTGAAGCTTTCTTT.

V and J are TRBV29-1 and TRBJ2-2; D may be TRBD1 (6 bases). The CDR3 loop spans 13 amino acids. V was cut by 7 bases and J by 1 base, with 10 bases left in between. Germline V CDR1 and CDR2: SQVTM, ANQGSEA. The CDR3 here is CSATGLNTGELFF. The CDR3 DNA reads as TGCAGCGCAACAGGGTTGAACACCGGGGAGCTGTTTTTT.